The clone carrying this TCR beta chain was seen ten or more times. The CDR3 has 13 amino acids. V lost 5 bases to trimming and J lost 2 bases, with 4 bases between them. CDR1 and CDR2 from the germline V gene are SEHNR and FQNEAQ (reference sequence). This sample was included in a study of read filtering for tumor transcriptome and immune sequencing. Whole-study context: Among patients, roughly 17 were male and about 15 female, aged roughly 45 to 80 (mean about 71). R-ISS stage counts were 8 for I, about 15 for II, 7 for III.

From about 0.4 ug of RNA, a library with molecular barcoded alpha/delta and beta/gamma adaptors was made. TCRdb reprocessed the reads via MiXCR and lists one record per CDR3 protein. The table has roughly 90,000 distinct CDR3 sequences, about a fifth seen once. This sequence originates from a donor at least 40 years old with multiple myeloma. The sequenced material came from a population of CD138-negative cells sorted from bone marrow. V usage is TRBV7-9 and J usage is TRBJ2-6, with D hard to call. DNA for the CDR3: TGTGCCAGCAGCAAGACTGGGGCCAACGTCCTGACTTTC. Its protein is CASSKTGANVLTF.